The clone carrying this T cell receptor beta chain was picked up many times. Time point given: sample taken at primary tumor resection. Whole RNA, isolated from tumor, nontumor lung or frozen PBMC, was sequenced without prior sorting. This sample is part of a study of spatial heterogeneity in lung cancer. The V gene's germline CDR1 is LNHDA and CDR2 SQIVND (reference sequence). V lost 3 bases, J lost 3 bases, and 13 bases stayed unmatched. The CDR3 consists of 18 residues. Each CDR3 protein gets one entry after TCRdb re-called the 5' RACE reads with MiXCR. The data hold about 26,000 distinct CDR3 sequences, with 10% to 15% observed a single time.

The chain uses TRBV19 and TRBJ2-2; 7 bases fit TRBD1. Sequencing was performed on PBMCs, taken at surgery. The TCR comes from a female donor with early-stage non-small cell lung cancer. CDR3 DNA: TGTGCCAGTAGTATTTGGGGACCGAGGCAGGGGGACACCGGGGAGCTGTTTTTT. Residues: CASSIWGPRQGDTGELFF.